Below are 26 T cell receptor beta chains sequenced from a single sample in a study of blood T cell repertoires in COVID-19. The data were produced by immunoSEQ multiplex PCR, yet TCRdb's version contains in-frame clones alone and is incomplete. There are 80,000 or so clones in the sample; around nine tenths occur only once, and roughly 2% lies in the top ten. The sample taken for sequencing was peripheral blood. All receptors come from a man aged 45-65 years with acute or convalescent COVID-19.

V is TRBV6-5 and J is TRBJ1-1, with 7 bases aligning to TRBD1. The CDR3 is 15 amino acids. The germline V gene has CDR1 MNHEY and CDR2 SVGAGI. Trimming at V came to 6 bases and at J to 0 bases, leaving 7 bases not matched to a gene. The DNA of the CDR3 is TGTGCCAGCAGACCTCCGGGACAGCTGAACACTGAAGCTTTCTTT. This sequence encodes CASRPPGQLNTEAFF.

The rearrangement joins TRBV6-5 to TRBJ1-2; 10 nucleotides agree with TRBD1. V lost 0 bases, J lost 3 bases, and 1 base stayed unmatched. Per the germline V gene, CDR1 is MNHEY and CDR2 is SVGAGI. The CDR3 sequence is 15 residues long. CDR3 nucleotides: TGTGCCAGCAGTTACTCCGGGACAGGGGACTATGGCTACACCTTC. Protein product: CASSYSGTGDYGYTF.

The sample holds one count of this clone. V gene TRBV4-3 combines with J gene TRBJ2-7, with D perhaps TRBD2 (6 bases). CDR1 is LGHNA, CDR2 YSLEER, per germline. Trimming pared 1 base from V and 0 bases from J, leaving 13 bases between. This CDR3 contains 16 residues. The CDR3 is CASSQVGGNSSYEQYV. The DNA for the CDR3 is TGCGCCAGCAGCCAAGTTGGGGGGAACAGCTCCTACGAGCAGTACGTC.

The chain recombines TRBV19 with TRBJ2-1, with TRBD2 as a possible D gene (5 bases). CDR3 length: 14 amino acids. Germline V gene sequence: CDR1 LNHDA, CDR2 SQIVND (reference sequence). Trimming pared 1 base from V and 1 base from J, leaving 5 bases between. The CDR3 DNA sequence: TGTGCCAGTAGTATAGCGGGATCCTACAATGAGCAGTTCTTC. Encoded protein: CASSIAGSYNEQFF.

The chain couples TRBV9 to TRBJ2-7; 10 positions match TRBD1. The germline CDR1 and CDR2 sequences are SGDLS and YYNGEE. The CDR3 has 15 amino acids. V shed 6 bases and J 5 bases; nucleotides not matched to a gene: 11. CDR3 sequence: CASITRQGAQNEQYF. DNA for the CDR3: TGTGCCAGCATCACAAGACAGGGGGCGCAGAACGAGCAGTACTTC.

J is TRBJ2-3 and V is TRBV3-1 (or the pseudogene TRBV3-2); 12 bases fit TRBD2. The CDR3 extends over 16 amino acids. V gave up 4 bases and J gave up 4 bases; unmatched junction bases: 6. Germline values: CDR1 LGHDT, CDR2 YNNKEL (reference sequence). The CDR3 sequence is CASSPRLAGVSDTQYF. Here the CDR3 DNA reads TGTGCCAGCAGCCCAAGACTAGCGGGAGTCTCAGATACGCAGTATTTT.

The rearrangement uses TRBV18 and TRBJ1-4; TRBD1 matches 7 bases. V was clipped by 2 bases and J by 10 bases; unmatched bases: 7. CDR1 is KGHSH, CDR2 LQKENI, per germline. This CDR3 is 14 amino acids long. This CDR3 reads CASSPVGTVVKLFF. The CDR3 nucleotides read TGTGCCAGCTCACCAGTCGGGACAGTAGTAAAACTGTTTTTT.

The table lists this clone with a count of one. CDR3 DNA sequence: TGTGCCAGCAGTGAAATGGGCAGCGGGACCCAGTACTTC. Its protein is CASSEMGSGTQYF. The gene calls are TRBV2 and TRBJ2-5, with D maybe TRBD2 (5 bases). From germline, CDR1 is SNHLY and CDR2 FYNNEI. The CDR3 extends over 13 amino acids. V was cut by 2 bases and J by 7 bases, with 11 bases left in between. The full variable domain, completed using reference TRBV2 and TRBJ2-5, is EPEVTQTPSHQVTQMGQEVILRCVPISNHLYFYWYRQILGQKVEFLVSFYNNEISEKSEIFDDQFSVERPDGSNFTLKIRSTKLEDSAMYFCASSEMGSGTQYFGPGTRLLVL.

The chain couples TRBV27 to TRBJ1-2, with a possible D match to TRBD1 (5 bases). In germline, CDR1 is MNHEY, CDR2 SMNVEV (reference sequence). This CDR3 region has 13 residues. V shed 5 bases and J shed 5 bases, with 12 bases lying between them. CDR3 sequence (DNA): TGTGCCAGCAGTCCTGGGGCAGGGTATGGCTACACCTTC. Encoded protein: CASSPGAGYGYTF.

The rearrangement links TRBV27 to TRBJ1-2; tentative D call: TRBD1 (6 bases). The CDR3 loop spans 18 amino acids. The V gene's germline CDR1 is MNHEY and CDR2 SMNVEV (reference sequence). Trimming removed 4 bases from V and 4 bases from J, with 25 bases in between. The CDR3 DNA reads as TGTGCCAGCAGTTCCTCCGGGGGGCAGGACGGCAGAACCTATGGCTACACCTTC. It specifies CASSSSGGQDGRTYGYTF.

The chain combines TRBV4-1 with TRBJ1-4; no reliable D call. With 4 bases removed from V and 7 bases from J, the gap between germline ends came to 7 bases. The CDR3 contains 12 residues. Per germline, CDR1 MGHRA and CDR2 YSYEKL. The CDR3 bases are TGCGCCAGCAGCCCATCCGGTGAAAAACTGTTTTTT. Its translation is CASSPSGEKLFF.

The chain employs TRBV29-1 and TRBJ1-2; unclear D gene. V was pared by 4 bases and J by 4 bases, with 13 bases between. The CDR3 is 13 residues long. Germline V gene sequence: CDR1 SQVTM, CDR2 ANQGSEA. In nucleotides, the CDR3 is TGCAGCGTTGGGTCCGGTCTACTCTATGGCTACACCTTC. This codes for CSVGSGLLYGYTF.

The chain carries TRBV6-2 or TRBV6-3 and TRBJ1-2, with 9 bases that match TRBD1. Losses at the gene ends were 5 bases for V and 6 bases for J; bases not matched to a gene: 4. CDR1 MNHEY and CDR2 SVGEGT come from the germline V gene. The CDR3 totals 13 residues. This CDR3 is CASSPGQGHGYTF. The CDR3 coding sequence is TGTGCCAGCAGTCCGGGACAGGGCCATGGCTACACCTTC.

The V gene is TRBV7-8, the J gene TRBJ1-1, with 8 bases matching TRBD1. Germline CDR1 is SGHVS and CDR2 is FQNEAQ. After removal of 1 base from V and 2 bases from J, the junction contained 3 bases not matched to a gene. This CDR3 is built from 15 residues. The CDR3 here is CASSLVDRANTEAFF. The CDR3 nucleotides are TGTGCCAGCAGCTTAGTGGACAGGGCCAACACTGAAGCTTTCTTT. Complete variable domain (other parts from reference TRBV7-8 and TRBJ1-1): GAGVSQSPRYKVAKRGQDVALRCDPISGHVSLFWYQQALGQGPEFLTYFQNEAQLDKSGLPSDRFFAERPEGSVSTLKIQRTQQEDSAVYLCASSLVDRANTEAFFGQGTRLTVV.

The table lists this clone with a few counts. V usage is TRBV14 and J usage is TRBJ1-1; TRBD1 aligns across 7 bases. The CDR3 contains 15 residues. Germline-derived CDR1 and CDR2 are SGHDN and FVKESK. V lost 4 bases and J lost 5; bases outside the gene matches: 10. This CDR3 is CASSPRQGEGTEAFF. CDR3 bases: TGTGCCAGCAGCCCACGACAGGGTGAAGGGACTGAAGCTTTCTTT.

This clone appeared once. The chain carries TRBV6-6 and TRBJ2-3, with TRBD1 matching 10 bases. The CDR3 has 16 amino acids. Germline V CDR1 and CDR2: MNHNY, SVGAGI (reference sequence). Trimming took 6 bases from V and 3 from J; bases not matched to a gene: 9. CDR3 DNA: TGTGCCAGCAGCCGACAGGGGGCGACGGGGACAGATACGCAGTATTTT. This encodes CASSRQGATGTDTQYF.

The chain uses TRBV6-5 and TRBJ2-7; 7 bases match TRBD1. The J segment lost 3 bases and the V segment lost 2 bases, leaving 7 bases of the junction unmatched. The CDR3 is 15 amino acids. The germline CDR1 and CDR2 sequences are MNHEY and SVGAGI. CDR3: CASSYNRGPGYEQYV. The CDR3 nucleotides are TGTGCCAGCAGTTACAATAGGGGGCCGGGCTACGAGCAGTACGTC.

The gene calls are TRBV15 and TRBJ2-6; D may be TRBD1 (5 bases). The V end lost 4 bases, the J end lost 0 bases, and 7 bases lay between the germline ends. The CDR3 loop spans 15 amino acids. Germline lookup yields CDR1 LNHNV and CDR2 YYDKDF (reference sequence). The CDR3 bases are TGTGCCACCAGCAAGGACACCTCTGGGGCCAACGTCCTGACTTTC. Protein sequence: CATSKDTSGANVLTF. The whole variable domain, remainder taken from reference TRBV15 and TRBJ2-6, is DAMVIQNPRYQVTQFGKPVTLSCSQTLNHNVMYWYQQKSSQAPKLLFHYYDKDFNNEADTPDNFQSRRPNTSFCFLDIRSPGLGDTAMYLCATSKDTSGANVLTFGAGSRLTVL.

CDR3 nucleotide sequence: TGTGCCAGTAGTATAGATGGCACGTACAATGAGCAGTTCTTC. It translates to CASSIDGTYNEQFF. The V call is TRBV19, the J call TRBJ2-1; D gene unclear. V was pared by 0 bases and J by 4 bases, with 7 bases between. This CDR3 has 14 residues. Germline lookup yields CDR1 LNHDA and CDR2 SQIVND (reference sequence).

This clone came up once. The chain joins TRBV9 to TRBJ1-2, with a tentative D call TRBD1 (5 bases). The germline gives CDR1 SGDLS, CDR2 YYNGEE. The V gene lost 2 bases and the J gene lost 8 bases, with 13 bases spanning the gap. The CDR3 spans 13 residues. Written as DNA, the CDR3 is TGTGCCAGCAGCGTGCGGGGCTGGCAAGGCTACACCTTC. It specifies CASSVRGWQGYTF.

The chain joins TRBV27 to TRBJ2-6; maybe TRBD1 (5 bases). The CDR3 runs 16 residues. The V end was cut by 6 bases, the J end by 0 bases, with 12 bases between. CDR1 and CDR2 from the germline V gene are MNHEY and SMNVEV (reference sequence). CDR3 sequence: CASRTFRDSGANVLTF. The CDR3 coding sequence is TGTGCCAGCAGAACCTTCAGGGACTCTGGGGCCAACGTCCTGACTTTC.

The V gene is TRBV5-4, the J gene TRBJ2-1; possible D gene TRBD2, 5 bases. V lost 1 base and J 0 bases, leaving 14 bases between the germline ends. This CDR3 comprises 17 residues. Looked up from germline, CDR1 is SGHNT and CDR2 is YYREEE (reference sequence). The CDR3 DNA reads as TGTGCCAGCAGCTTGAGTCTCGGCGGGCCCTCCTACAATGAGCAGTTCTTC. Its translation: CASSLSLGGPSYNEQFF.

This rearrangement joins TRBV25-1 to TRBJ2-7, with D tentatively TRBD1 (6 bases). The CDR3 contains 14 residues. Germline CDR1 MGHDK, CDR2 SYGVNS. V lost 4 bases to trimming and J lost 2 bases, with 12 bases between them. CDR3 nucleotide sequence: TGTGCCAGCAGTGGACAGGTTCCTCCCTACGAGCAGTACTTC. Its protein is CASSGQVPPYEQYF.

The V and J genes are TRBV4-1 and TRBJ1-1, with D hard to call. The germline V and J ends were trimmed by 2 bases and 1 base, with 8 bases remaining between them. The length of the CDR3 is 14 residues. Germline V gives CDR1 MGHRA, CDR2 YSYEKL. The CDR3 nucleotides read TGCGCCAGCAGCCAATCTCAGTGGAACACTGAAGCTTTCTTT. It encodes CASSQSQWNTEAFF.

J is TRBJ1-6 and V is TRBV6-5; D unclear. This CDR3 is built from 15 residues. Looked up from germline, CDR1 is MNHEY and CDR2 is SVGAGI. The ends were cut back, 6 bases at V and 0 bases at J, with 9 bases in the middle. The CDR3 bases are TGTGCCAGCAGGTCCGGGAACTCCTATAATTCACCCCTCCACTTT. Residues: CASRSGNSYNSPLHF.

The V call is TRBV29-1, the J call TRBJ1-1; D is unresolved. The germline V gene has CDR1 SQVTM and CDR2 ANQGSEA. With 5 bases removed from V and 4 bases from J, the gap between germline ends came to 14 bases. The CDR3 runs to 13 residues. CDR3 DNA sequence: TGCAGCGTTCTAGTGGATTCTTTCACTGAAGCTTTCTTT. This translates into CSVLVDSFTEAFF.